The 15 T cell receptor beta chains in this list originate from one sample, sequenced in a study of graft-versus-host responses after intestinal transplantation. Repertoires were generated with immunoSEQ multiplex PCR, while TCRdb's copy carries only in-frame clones and drops some. The sample has thousands of clones, 30% seen once. This sample comprised alloreactive CD4+ T cells from a mixed lymphocyte reaction culture, obtained before intestinal transplant. Subset given: CFSE-low proliferating T cells sorted from approximately six-day pre-transplant mixed lymphocyte reaction (GvH or HvG direction). The receptors come from a human patient who received an intestinal transplant.

This clone was seen more than once but under ten times. V is TRBV19 and J is TRBJ2-2, with D uncertain. The CDR3 is 15 residues long. V gave up 3 bases and J gave up 2 bases, with 10 bases separating them. Per the germline V gene, CDR1 is LNHDA and CDR2 is SQIVND (reference sequence). The CDR3 region is CASSIGGANTGELFF. CDR3 nucleotide sequence: TGTGCCAGTAGTATCGGCGGAGCTAACACCGGGGAGCTGTTTTTT.

This clone was seen only a few times. The chain combines TRBV7-8 with TRBJ2-2; TRBD2 is a possible D gene (6 bases). From germline, CDR1 is SGHVS and CDR2 FQNEAQ. The CDR3 is 13 residues long. V lost 5 bases and J lost 6, with 10 bases in between. The CDR3 spells CASSRPGAGELFF. In DNA, the CDR3 is TGTGCCAGCAGCCGGCCGGGGGCCGGGGAGCTGTTTTTT.

This clone was seen a single time. This chain uses TRBV18 with TRBJ2-7; D may be TRBD1 (5 bases). V gave up 4 bases and J gave up 2 bases, with 12 bases separating them. Germline V gene sequence: CDR1 KGHSH, CDR2 LQKENI. This CDR3 contains 14 residues. The CDR3 loop reads CASSHKTAAYEQYF. For the CDR3, the DNA is TGTGCCAGCTCACACAAGACAGCTGCCTACGAGCAGTACTTC.

This clone came up once. The chain is built from TRBV2 and TRBJ2-7; D is unclear. The CDR3 sequence is 13 residues long. V lost 1 base and J lost 5, with 9 bases in between. The germline gives CDR1 SNHLY, CDR2 FYNNEI. CDR3 coding DNA: TGTGCCAGCAGTGAAGGCCCCCGAGACGAGCAGTACTTC. Translation: CASSEGPRDEQYF.

Within the sample, this clone is medium-sized. This chain's CDR3 is CASSLVGQNTEAFF. The CDR3 DNA reads TGCGCCAGCAGCTTGGTGGGACAGAACACTGAAGCTTTCTTT. The V gene is TRBV5-1, the J gene TRBJ1-1; D may be TRBD1 (6 bases). The CDR3 spans 14 residues. Between the trimmed V and J ends, which lost 0 bases and 1 base, there was a span of 7 bases. From germline, CDR1 is SGHRS and CDR2 YFSETQ.

This clone is a singleton in its sample. The J gene is TRBJ2-2, the V gene TRBV18, with TRBD1 as a possible D gene (5 bases). V was shortened by 2 bases and J by 2 bases, with 21 bases between the two germline ends. This CDR3 region has 19 residues. From germline, CDR1 is KGHSH and CDR2 LQKENI. Here the CDR3 reads CASSPRAAGWGLNTGELFF. CDR3 DNA: TGTGCCAGCTCACCAAGGGCCGCAGGGTGGGGCCTTAACACCGGGGAGCTGTTTTTT.

This rearrangement joins TRBV5-5 to TRBJ1-5, with D perhaps matching TRBD1 (5 bases). Germline values: CDR1 SGHKS, CDR2 YYEKEE (reference sequence). V was shortened by 4 bases and J by 7 bases, with 15 bases between the two germline ends. CDR3 length: 14 amino acids. CDR3 in DNA: TGTGCCAGCAGCCAAGACAGCCTAGGACAGCCCCAGCATTTT. Translation gives CASSQDSLGQPQHF.

Only a few counts were recorded for this clone. The chain has TRBV11-2 and TRBJ2-3; possible D gene TRBD1, 5 bases. Germline-derived CDR1 and CDR2 are SGHAT and FQNNGV. Trimming shortened V by 1 base and J by 13 bases, and 12 bases separated the two germline ends. This CDR3 has 12 amino acids. DNA for the CDR3: TGTGCCAGCAGCTTAGTGGCAGGGTGGGAGTATTTT. Its translation: CASSLVAGWEYF.

In its sample, this clone ranks as medium-sized (0.01 to 0.1%). The V call is TRBV18, the J call TRBJ2-2, with 7 bases aligning to TRBD1. This CDR3 is 14 amino acids long. The V gene's germline CDR1 is KGHSH and CDR2 LQKENI. With 6 bases clipped from V and 7 bases from J, the junction kept 8 bases outside the gene matches. CDR3 in amino acids: CASSPLQGDGELFF. The CDR3 DNA is TGTGCCAGCTCCCCTCTTCAGGGGGACGGGGAGCTGTTTTTT.

The chain couples TRBV11-1 to TRBJ1-2, with a possible D match to TRBD1 (6 bases). Per the germline V gene, CDR1 is SGHAT and CDR2 is FQDESV (reference sequence). V gave up 5 bases and J gave up 2 bases, with 18 bases separating them. This CDR3 contains 16 residues. CDR3 coding DNA: TGTGCCAGCAGCCCAGGGGCGACAGGAAGGAACTATGGCTACACCTTC. This sequence encodes CASSPGATGRNYGYTF.

This chain joins TRBV6-5 and TRBJ2-1, with 10 bases fitting TRBD1. This CDR3 contains 14 residues. Germline CDR1 reads MNHEY; CDR2 reads SVGAGI. The J segment lost 7 bases and the V segment lost 6 bases, leaving 6 bases of the junction unmatched. CDR3 sequence: CASRGTGVGNEQFF. The CDR3 DNA reads TGTGCCAGCAGGGGGACAGGGGTGGGGAATGAGCAGTTCTTC.

This clone rates as medium-sized. The chain joins TRBV5-1 to TRBJ2-3, with a weak D call TRBD2 (6 bases). The CDR3 is made up of 16 amino acids. Germline V CDR1 and CDR2: SGHRS, YFSETQ. V lost 7 bases, J lost 2 bases, and 20 bases lay in between. The CDR3: CASVKGGGLLTDTQYF. The CDR3 coding sequence is TGCGCCAGCGTCAAGGGTGGGGGACTTCTCACAGATACGCAGTATTTT.

This clone was seen a few times. The chain combines TRBV10-2 with TRBJ2-1, with D possibly matching TRBD1 (5 bases). CDR1 and CDR2 from the germline V gene are WSHSY and SAAADI. V gave up 6 bases and J gave up 2 bases, with 20 bases separating them. The CDR3 extends over 17 amino acids. CDR3 bases: TGCGCCAGCAGCTCCCACATAAGGGGTTCGACCTACAATGAGCAGTTCTTC. Residues: CASSSHIRGSTYNEQFF.

This clone was seen a single time. This rearrangement joins TRBV28 to TRBJ2-1; TRBD2 agrees at 11 bases. Germline V gene lookup returns CDR1 MDHEN and CDR2 SYDVKM. The CDR3 is made up of 17 amino acids. Trimming removed 4 bases from V and 7 bases from J; junction bases left unmatched: 12. The DNA of the CDR3 is TGTGCCAGCAGTTCCCTCAGAATTCTAGCGGGAGGTAATGAGCAGTTCTTC. Protein product: CASSSLRILAGGNEQFF.

The chain combines TRBV4-1 with TRBJ2-3; 7 nucleotides match TRBD2. The CDR3 is 20 residues long. Trimming at V came to 1 base and at J to 0 bases, leaving 16 bases not matched to a gene. Germline CDR1 is MGHRA and CDR2 is YSYEKL. The CDR3 sequence: CASSQVFRGRASKSTDTQYF. Written as DNA, the CDR3 is TGCGCCAGCAGCCAAGTTTTTCGGGGGAGGGCTTCTAAAAGCACAGATACGCAGTATTTT.